This is a list of T cell receptor beta chains from one sample in a study of OX40 agonist ivuxolimab in advanced cancers. The repertoire was sequenced with immunoSEQ multiplex PCR; TCRdb's copy has only in-frame clones and lacks some. Of about 100,000 clones listed, approximately 87% are singletons. Specimen: CD4+ or CD8+ T cells sorted from blood, collected in a trial of the OX40 agonist ivuxolimab. These receptors came from an adult with an advanced solid tumor such as melanoma, head and neck, liver or kidney cancer. CDR3s include the opening cysteine and the closing phenylalanine or tryptophan. The D gene is left open where the match is weak.

j_gene: TRBJ1-1; v_gene: TRBV11-1; d_gene: TRBD1; CDR3aa: CASSLATGARNTEAFF
j_gene: TRBJ1-1; v_gene: TRBV5-6; d_gene: .; CDR3aa: CASSSSTIEAFF
j_gene: TRBJ1-1; v_gene: TRBV6-1; d_gene: .; CDR3aa: CASSDRAQVNTEAFF
j_gene: TRBJ2-1; v_gene: TRBV30; d_gene: .; CDR3aa: CASGRGATTMGQFF
j_gene: TRBJ1-4; v_gene: TRBV6-5; d_gene: TRBD1; CDR3aa: CASSPDRGREKLFF
j_gene: TRBJ2-4; v_gene: TRBV2; d_gene: .; CDR3aa: CASTGLAKNIQYF
j_gene: TRBJ1-2; v_gene: TRBV18; d_gene: .; CDR3aa: CASSYTLEQANYGYTF
j_gene: TRBJ2-1; v_gene: TRBV5-6; d_gene: .; CDR3aa: CASSLGIDGSYNEQFF
j_gene: TRBJ1-2; v_gene: TRBV7-2; d_gene: .; CDR3aa: CASSLIGGEGGYTF
j_gene: TRBJ1-1; v_gene: TRBV5-1; d_gene: .; CDR3aa: CASSLYRADTEAFF
j_gene: TRBJ1-1; v_gene: TRBV4-1; d_gene: .; CDR3aa: CASSQSGKTEAFF
j_gene: TRBJ2-5; v_gene: TRBV10-1; d_gene: .; CDR3aa: CASSERIQETQYF
j_gene: TRBJ2-2; v_gene: TRBV7-2; d_gene: .; CDR3aa: CASSLQGRMSTGELFF
j_gene: TRBJ1-1; v_gene: TRBV7-9; d_gene: .; CDR3aa: CASSLGGDTEAFF
j_gene: TRBJ1-1; v_gene: TRBV6-5; d_gene: TRBD1; CDR3aa: CASSEGQGFTEAFF
j_gene: TRBJ2-7; v_gene: TRBV6-5; d_gene: TRBD1; CDR3aa: CASSWGTDYEQYF
j_gene: TRBJ2-2; v_gene: TRBV27; d_gene: TRBD2; CDR3aa: CASSFRLAGTVGELFF
j_gene: TRBJ1-2; v_gene: TRBV4-1; d_gene: .; CDR3aa: CASSRYWRGAVGYTF
j_gene: TRBJ1-1; v_gene: TRBV6-5; d_gene: .; CDR3aa: CASSFGQLNTEAFF
j_gene: TRBJ2-3; v_gene: TRBV19; d_gene: .; CDR3aa: CASSSAGTDTQYF
j_gene: TRBJ1-2; v_gene: TRBV15; d_gene: .; CDR3aa: CATSTPNYGYTF
j_gene: TRBJ2-7; v_gene: TRBV2; d_gene: TRBD1; CDR3aa: CASRNRDRAREQYF
j_gene: TRBJ2-1; v_gene: TRBV2; d_gene: TRBD2; CDR3aa: CASSEARLAGSYNEQFF
j_gene: TRBJ2-3; v_gene: TRBV9; d_gene: .; CDR3aa: CASSGGPTDTQYF
j_gene: TRBJ2-1; v_gene: TRBV15; d_gene: TRBD2; CDR3aa: CATSRGDGGADEQFF
j_gene: TRBJ1-1; v_gene: TRBV29-1; d_gene: .; CDR3aa: CSVLRVVNTEAFF